Included here is one TCR beta chain sequence, with context. Germline lookup yields CDR1 KGHSH and CDR2 LQKENI. V was cut by 3 bases and J by 2 bases, with 12 bases left in between. This CDR3 has 15 amino acids. The sample belongs to a study of identical twins. TCRdb passed the 5' RACE reads through MiXCR, listing each CDR3 protein once. This table has around 530,000 distinct CDR3 sequences, about 16% appearing once. These data were also filed under a second study, of yellow fever vaccine responses in identical twins.

The chain joins TRBV18 to TRBJ2-3, with D maybe TRBD1 (5 bases). Sequencing input: CD4+ T cells sorted from blood. The receptor's source is a woman aged 18-30 years in good health. The CDR3 loop reads CASSPDSIFTDTQYF. In nucleotides, the CDR3 is TGTGCCAGCTCACCCGACAGCATTTTCACAGATACGCAGTATTTT.